This TCR beta chain was found in a study of radiation and T cells in renal cell carcinoma. Background on the study: Nephrectomy followed 15 Gy stereotactic body radiation by 4 weeks. Study-wide results and caveats: In blood, top tumor clones expanded by 2 weeks, shrinking by 4. Pretreatment tumor biopsies were lacking, so baseline clonotypes are unknown.

In the case of this clone: Antigen unknown.

The CDR3 is 14 amino acids. Trimming stripped 7 bases from V and 0 bases from J, with 9 bases between. Germline CDR1 LGHNA, CDR2 YSLEER. Time point here: baseline pretreatment blood. Sample treatment: 15 Gy SBRT to primary tumor, nephrectomy 4 weeks later. Clones were read by immunoSEQ multiplex PCR, and TCRdb kept only the in-frame ones, dropping some. The sample holds about 20,000 clones, roughly 80% seen once. The source of this sequence is a man aged 55 to 70 with renal cell carcinoma. This sequence joins TRBV4-3 and TRBJ2-2; D gene ambiguous. Source: blood, taken from a patient whose treatment included radiotherapy and nephrectomy. CDR3 protein: CASTPAANTGELFF. The CDR3 DNA reads TGCGCCAGCACACCGGCCGCGAACACCGGGGAGCTGTTTTTT.